This record covers a single TCR beta chain. The antigen remains unidentified. Data came from immunoSEQ multiplex PCR; TCRdb stores just in-frame clones and leaves some out. The sample has 450,000 to 550,000 clones, nearly 90% seen once. The data originate from a study of Ad26.COV2.S vaccination and SARS-CoV-2 variants. About the study: Of the COV1001 trial arms, the Ad26.COV2.S arm included the donor. Once, or twice with 56 days between doses, Ad26.COV2.S was given intramuscularly.

Broader study findings: Breadth of non-spike TCRs did not differ between vaccinees and placebo recipients.

Documented treatment: 19 received Ad26.COV2.S at low or high dose, single or two shots; five or six received placebo; per-sample allocation not given. Collection of samples fell on day 63 after the first vaccine or placebo injection. At a Boston site, the person donating was an adult of 18-55 years. Sequenced here: peripheral blood, sampled in a trial of Ad26.COV2.S vaccine versus placebo. This receptor was obtained from a person aged 18-60 years who received the Ad26.COV2.S COVID-19 vaccine or a placebo.

DNA of the CDR3: TGTGCCAGCAGTTCCCGGGACAGAACCTACGAGCAGTACTTC. Its translation is CASSSRDRTYEQYF. The gene calls are TRBV6-5 and TRBJ2-7; 7 positions match TRBD1. Germline loops: CDR1 MNHEY, CDR2 SVGAGI. J lost 2 bases, V lost 4 bases, and 5 bases had no gene match. The CDR3 loop spans 14 amino acids.